One and the same sample provided the 9 T cell receptor beta chains below, sequenced in a study of blood T cell repertoires in COVID-19. Clones were sequenced by immunoSEQ multiplex PCR, and TCRdb holds only the in-frame ones, with some missing. Here the sample spans around 58,000 clones, roughly nine tenths being singletons. Source material: peripheral blood. Receptors were obtained from a woman aged 55-75 years with active or convalescent COVID-19.

This clone was detected once. The chain recombines TRBV3-1 (or the pseudogene TRBV3-2) with TRBJ1-4; 7 bases align to TRBD1. The germline V gene encodes CDR1 LGHDT and CDR2 YNNKEL (reference sequence). This CDR3 region has 16 residues. V was clipped by 3 bases and J by 3 bases; unmatched bases: 7. Here the CDR3 DNA reads TGTGCCAGCAGCCAGCGAACAGGGGCAGCTAATGAAAAACTGTTTTTT. Protein: CASSQRTGAANEKLFF.

This chain links TRBV6-1 with TRBJ2-3; perhaps TRBD1 as D (6 bases). The CDR3 spans 15 residues. V lost 5 bases and J 2 bases, leaving 14 bases between the germline ends. The germline gives CDR1 MNHNS, CDR2 SASEGT. DNA for the CDR3: TGTGCCAGCAGTTCCCAGGGGATTAACACAGATACGCAGTATTTT. Its translation is CASSSQGINTDTQYF.

The chain employs TRBV30 and TRBJ1-1; TRBD1 agrees at 8 bases. V was pared by 2 bases and J by 0 bases, with 11 bases of the junction left unmatched. Germline CDR1 GTSNPN, CDR2 SVGIG (reference sequence). There are 17 residues in the CDR3. In nucleotides, the CDR3 is TGTGCCTGGAGTTTCCCCCGGACAGGGTTGATGAACACTGAAGCTTTCTTT. Its protein product is CAWSFPRTGLMNTEAFF.

This clone was observed once. This sequence joins TRBV6-2 or TRBV6-3 and TRBJ1-5, with 8 bases fitting TRBD1. Germline CDR1 MNHEY, CDR2 SVGEGT. This CDR3 spans 15 amino acids. The V gene end was trimmed by 2 bases and the J gene end by 7 bases; junction bases not matched to a gene: 7. CDR3 sequence reads: CASSYPRGQRQPQHF. The CDR3 DNA sequence: TGTGCCAGCAGTTACCCCAGGGGGCAGCGCCAGCCCCAGCATTTT.

V is TRBV30 and J is TRBJ2-7, with 8 nucleotides matching TRBD2. With V trimmed by 0 bases and J by 4 bases, 5 bases remained unmatched. Germline CDR1 is GTSNPN and CDR2 is SVGIG (reference sequence). The CDR3 runs to 14 residues. The CDR3 is CAWSVTGGIYEQYF. The CDR3 DNA follows: TGTGCCTGGAGTGTAACGGGGGGGATATACGAGCAGTACTTC.

This rearrangement joins TRBV27 to TRBJ2-1; weak D call: TRBD1 (6 bases). CDR1 is MNHEY and CDR2 is SMNVEV in the germline V gene (reference sequence). This CDR3 comprises 13 residues. The germline V and J ends were trimmed by 5 bases and 4 bases, with 9 bases remaining between them. The CDR3 region is CASSPTGYNEQFF. CDR3 nucleotide sequence: TGTGCCAGCAGTCCCACAGGGTACAATGAGCAGTTCTTC.

The V and J genes are TRBV29-1 and TRBJ2-3, with D tentatively TRBD2 (5 bases). CDR1 and CDR2 (germline): SQVTM, ANQGSEA. This CDR3 has 14 amino acids. V was cut by 2 bases and J by 0 bases, with 9 bases left in between. This CDR3 is CSVELRASTDTQYF. CDR3 nucleotides: TGCAGCGTTGAACTGAGGGCTAGCACAGATACGCAGTATTTT.

This chain uses TRBV5-4 with TRBJ2-2; 7 nucleotides line up with TRBD1. Germline trimming cut 0 bases from V and 1 base from J; bases unmatched to any gene: 0. CDR3 length equals 15 residues. The V gene's germline CDR1 is SGHNT and CDR2 YYREEE (reference sequence). The CDR3 bases are TGTGCCAGCAGCTTGGGGACAGGGAACACCGGGGAGCTGTTTTTT. This sequence encodes CASSLGTGNTGELFF.

The V gene is TRBV5-4, the J gene TRBJ2-1; 14 bases fit TRBD2. CDR1 SGHNT and CDR2 YYREEE come from the germline V gene (reference sequence). This CDR3 spans 15 amino acids. The ends lost 3 bases at V and 6 bases at J; junction bases unmatched: 2. CDR3 in DNA: TGTGCCAGCAGCTGGGGGACTAGCGGGGGCAATGAGCAGTTCTTC. As protein: CASSWGTSGGNEQFF.